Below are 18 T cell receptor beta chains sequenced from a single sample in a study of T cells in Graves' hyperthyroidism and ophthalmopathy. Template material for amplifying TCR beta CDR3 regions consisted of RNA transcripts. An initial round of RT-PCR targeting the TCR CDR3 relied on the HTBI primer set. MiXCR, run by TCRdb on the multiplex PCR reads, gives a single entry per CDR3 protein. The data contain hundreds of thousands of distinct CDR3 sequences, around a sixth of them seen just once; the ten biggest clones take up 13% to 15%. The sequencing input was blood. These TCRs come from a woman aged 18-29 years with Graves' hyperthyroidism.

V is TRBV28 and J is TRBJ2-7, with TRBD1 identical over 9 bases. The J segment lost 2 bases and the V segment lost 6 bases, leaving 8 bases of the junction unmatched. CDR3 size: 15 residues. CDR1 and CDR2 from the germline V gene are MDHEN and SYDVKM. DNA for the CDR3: TGTGCCAGCAGCATGACAGGGGGAAGCGCCTACGAGCAGTACGTC. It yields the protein CASSMTGGSAYEQYV.

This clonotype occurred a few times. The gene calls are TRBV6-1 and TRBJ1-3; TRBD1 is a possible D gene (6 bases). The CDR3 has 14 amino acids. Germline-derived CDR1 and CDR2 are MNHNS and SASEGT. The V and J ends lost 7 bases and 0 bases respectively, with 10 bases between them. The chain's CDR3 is CASTDRFSGNTIYF. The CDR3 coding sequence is TGTGCCAGCACCGACAGGTTCTCTGGAAACACCATATATTTT.

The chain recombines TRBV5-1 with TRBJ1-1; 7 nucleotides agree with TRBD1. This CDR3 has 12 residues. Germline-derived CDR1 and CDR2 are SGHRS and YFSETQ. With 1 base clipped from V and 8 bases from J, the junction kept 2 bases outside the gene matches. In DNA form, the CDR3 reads TGCGCCAGCAGCTTGAAAGGGGGCGAAGCTTTCTTT. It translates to CASSLKGGEAFF.

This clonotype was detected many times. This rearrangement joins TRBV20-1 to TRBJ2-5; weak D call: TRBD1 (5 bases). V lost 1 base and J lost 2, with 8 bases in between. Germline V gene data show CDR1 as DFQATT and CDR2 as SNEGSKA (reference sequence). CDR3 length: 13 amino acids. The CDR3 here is CSARGRVQETQYF. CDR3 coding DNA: TGCAGTGCTAGAGGCAGGGTACAAGAGACCCAGTACTTC.

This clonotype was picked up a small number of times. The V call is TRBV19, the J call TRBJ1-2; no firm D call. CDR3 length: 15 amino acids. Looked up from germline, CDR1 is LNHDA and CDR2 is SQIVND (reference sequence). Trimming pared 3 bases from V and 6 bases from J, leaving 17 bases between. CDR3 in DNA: TGTGCCAGTAGTATGTCCCCCCGAGATGGGGATGGCTACACCTTC. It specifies CASSMSPRDGDGYTF. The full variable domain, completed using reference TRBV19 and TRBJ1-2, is DGGITQSPKYLFRKEGQNVTLSCEQNLNHDAMYWYRQDPGQGLRLIYYSQIVNDFQKGDIAEGYSVSREKKESFPLTVTSAQKNPTAFYLCASSMSPRDGDGYTFGSGTRLTVV.

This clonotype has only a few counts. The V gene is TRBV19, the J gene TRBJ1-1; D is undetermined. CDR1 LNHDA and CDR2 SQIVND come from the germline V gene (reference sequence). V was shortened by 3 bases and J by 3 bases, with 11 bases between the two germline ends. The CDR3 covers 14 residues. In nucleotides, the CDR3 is TGTGCCAGTAGTATCCTATCCGGAGACACTGAAGCTTTCTTT. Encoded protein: CASSILSGDTEAFF.

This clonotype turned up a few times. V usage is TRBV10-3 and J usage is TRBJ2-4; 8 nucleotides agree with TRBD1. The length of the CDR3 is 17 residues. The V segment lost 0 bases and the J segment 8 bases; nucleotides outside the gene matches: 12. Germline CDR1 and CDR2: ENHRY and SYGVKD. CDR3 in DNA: TGTGCCATCAGTGAGTCAGTCAGGGACAGGCGCCCGGACATTCAGTACTTC. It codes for CAISESVRDRRPDIQYF.

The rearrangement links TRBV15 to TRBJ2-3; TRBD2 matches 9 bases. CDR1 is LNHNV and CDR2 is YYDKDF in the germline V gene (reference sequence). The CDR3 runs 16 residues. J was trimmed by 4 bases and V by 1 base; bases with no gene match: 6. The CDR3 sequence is CATSRGGAGGPDTQYF. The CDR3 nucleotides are TGTGCCACCAGCAGAGGCGGCGCGGGGGGGCCAGATACGCAGTATTTT.

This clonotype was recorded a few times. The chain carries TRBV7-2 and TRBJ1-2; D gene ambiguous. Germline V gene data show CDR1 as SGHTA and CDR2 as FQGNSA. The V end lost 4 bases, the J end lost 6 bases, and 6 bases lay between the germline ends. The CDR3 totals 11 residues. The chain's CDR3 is CASSSSHGYTF. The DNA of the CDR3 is TGTGCCAGCAGCTCCTCCCATGGCTACACCTTC.

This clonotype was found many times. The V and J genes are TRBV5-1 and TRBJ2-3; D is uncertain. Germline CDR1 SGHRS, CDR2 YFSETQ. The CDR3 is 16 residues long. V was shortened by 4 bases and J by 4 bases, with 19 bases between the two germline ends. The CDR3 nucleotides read TGCGCCAGCAGCCTGCGACCCTTAGACACCGCAGATACGCAGTATTTT. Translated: CASSLRPLDTADTQYF. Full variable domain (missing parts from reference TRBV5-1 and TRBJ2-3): KAGVTQTPRYLIKTRGQQVTLSCSPISGHRSVSWYQQTPGQGLQFLFEYFSETQRNKGNFPGRFSGRQFSNSRSEMNVSTLELGDSALYLCASSLRPLDTADTQYFGPGTRLTVL.

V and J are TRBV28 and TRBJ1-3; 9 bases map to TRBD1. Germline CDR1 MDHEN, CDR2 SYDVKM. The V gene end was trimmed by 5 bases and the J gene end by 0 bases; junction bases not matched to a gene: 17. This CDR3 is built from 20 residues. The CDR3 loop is CASSIQSSLRQGVSGNTIYF. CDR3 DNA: TGTGCCAGCAGTATTCAGTCGTCGTTAAGACAGGGGGTCTCTGGAAACACCATATATTTT.

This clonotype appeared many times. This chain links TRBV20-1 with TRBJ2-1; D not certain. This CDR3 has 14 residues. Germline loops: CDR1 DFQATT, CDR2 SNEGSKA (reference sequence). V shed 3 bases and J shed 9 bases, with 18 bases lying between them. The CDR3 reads CSASRLVDNGEQFF. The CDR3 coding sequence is TGCAGTGCTAGTAGGCTAGTTGATAACGGTGAGCAGTTCTTC.

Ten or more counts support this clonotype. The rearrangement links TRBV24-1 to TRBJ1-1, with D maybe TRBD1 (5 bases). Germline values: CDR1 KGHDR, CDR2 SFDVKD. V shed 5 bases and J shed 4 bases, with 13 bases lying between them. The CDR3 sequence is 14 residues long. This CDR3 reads CATSAGTGSTEAFF. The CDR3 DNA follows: TGTGCCACCAGTGCAGGGACCGGTAGCACTGAAGCTTTCTTT.

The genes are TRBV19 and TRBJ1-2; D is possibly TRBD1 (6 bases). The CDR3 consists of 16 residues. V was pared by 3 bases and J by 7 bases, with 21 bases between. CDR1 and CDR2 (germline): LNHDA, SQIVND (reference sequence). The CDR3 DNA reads TGTGCCAGTAGTATCGCCCGCAGGGGTCGCCCAGGTGGCTACACCTTC. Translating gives CASSIARRGRPGGYTF.

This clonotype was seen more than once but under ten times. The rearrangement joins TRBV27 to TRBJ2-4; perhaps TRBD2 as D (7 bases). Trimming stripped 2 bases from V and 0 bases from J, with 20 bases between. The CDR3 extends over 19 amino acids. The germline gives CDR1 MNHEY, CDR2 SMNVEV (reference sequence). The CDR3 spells CASSLTGTGRELAKNIQYF. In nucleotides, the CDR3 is TGTGCCAGCAGTTTAACCGGAACAGGGCGGGAGCTAGCCAAAAACATTCAGTACTTC.

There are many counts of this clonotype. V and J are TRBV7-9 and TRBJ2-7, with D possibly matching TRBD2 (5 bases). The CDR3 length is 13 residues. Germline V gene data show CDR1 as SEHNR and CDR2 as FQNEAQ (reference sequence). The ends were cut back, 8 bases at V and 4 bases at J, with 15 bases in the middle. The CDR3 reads CASSPQLGYEQYF. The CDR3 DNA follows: TGTGCCAGCTCACCACAACTAGGGTACGAGCAGTACTTC.

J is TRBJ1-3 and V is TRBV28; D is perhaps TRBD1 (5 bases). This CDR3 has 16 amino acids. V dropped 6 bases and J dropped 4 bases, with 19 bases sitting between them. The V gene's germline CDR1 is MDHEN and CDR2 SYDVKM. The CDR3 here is CASSQRAGGDGNTIYF. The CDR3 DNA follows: TGTGCCAGCAGCCAAAGGGCGGGGGGGGACGGAAACACCATATATTTT.

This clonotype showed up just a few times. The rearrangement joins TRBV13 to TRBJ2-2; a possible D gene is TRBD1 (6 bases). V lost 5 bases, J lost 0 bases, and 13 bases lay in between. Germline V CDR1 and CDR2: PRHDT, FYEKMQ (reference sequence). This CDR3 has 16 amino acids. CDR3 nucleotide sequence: TGTGCCAGCAGCCGCCCGGCAGGGGCGAACACCGGGGAGCTGTTTTTT. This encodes CASSRPAGANTGELFF.